This T cell receptor beta chain was identified during a study of T cell clones after liver transplantation. Trimming took off 4 bases at V and 6 bases at J, with 19 bases between the two ends. From germline, CDR1 is SGHNT and CDR2 YYREEE (reference sequence). CDR3 size: 15 residues. Data came from immunoSEQ multiplex PCR; TCRdb stores just in-frame clones and leaves some out. Here the sample spans tens of thousands of clones, approximately 77% being singletons. This material consisted of CD4+ T cells from blood, taken at the 22-month timepoint. The chain has TRBV5-4 and TRBJ1-2; D gene uncertain. The source is a human patient who received a liver transplant. Part of the T cells may come from the graft donor. Here the CDR3 DNA reads TGTGCCAGCAGCCCACTCCGGGCCTCTCAAAATGGCTACACCTTC. This gives the protein CASSPLRASQNGYTF.